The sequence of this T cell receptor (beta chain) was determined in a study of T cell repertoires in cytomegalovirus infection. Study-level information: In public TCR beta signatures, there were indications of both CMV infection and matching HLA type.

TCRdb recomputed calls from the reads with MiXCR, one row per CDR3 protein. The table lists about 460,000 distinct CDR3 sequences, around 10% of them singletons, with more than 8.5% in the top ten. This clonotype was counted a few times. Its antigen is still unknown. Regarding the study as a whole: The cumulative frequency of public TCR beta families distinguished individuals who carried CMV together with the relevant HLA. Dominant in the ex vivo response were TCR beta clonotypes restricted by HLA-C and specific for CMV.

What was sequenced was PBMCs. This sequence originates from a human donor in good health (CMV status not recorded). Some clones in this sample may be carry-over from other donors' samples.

CDR3 loop: CASSHKQGPAGELFF. The CDR3 bases are TGTGCCAGTAGCCATAAACAGGGTCCGGCCGGGGAGCTGTTTTTT. The genes are TRBV19 and TRBJ2-2, with D possibly being TRBD1 (6 bases). From germline, CDR1 is LNHDA and CDR2 SQIVND (reference sequence). V lost 6 bases, J lost 6 bases, and 17 bases lay in between. This CDR3 contains 15 residues.